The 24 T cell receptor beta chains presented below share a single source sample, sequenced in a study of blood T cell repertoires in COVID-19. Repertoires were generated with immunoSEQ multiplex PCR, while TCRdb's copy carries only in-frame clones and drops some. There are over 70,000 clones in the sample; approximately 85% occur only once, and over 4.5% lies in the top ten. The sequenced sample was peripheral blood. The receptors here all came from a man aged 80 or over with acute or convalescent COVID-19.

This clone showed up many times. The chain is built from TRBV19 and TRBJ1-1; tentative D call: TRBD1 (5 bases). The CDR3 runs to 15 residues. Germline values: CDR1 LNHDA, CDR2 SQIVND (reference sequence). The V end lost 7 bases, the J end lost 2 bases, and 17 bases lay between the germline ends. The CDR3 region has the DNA TGTGCCAGTACCTATATACCTAGGGGAAACACTGAAGCTTTCTTT. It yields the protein CASTYIPRGNTEAFF. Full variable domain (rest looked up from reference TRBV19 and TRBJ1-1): DGGITQSPKYLFRKEGQNVTLSCEQNLNHDAMYWYRQDPGQGLRLIYYSQIVNDFQKGDIAEGYSVSREKKESFPLTVTSAQKNPTAFYLCASTYIPRGNTEAFFGQGTRLTVV.

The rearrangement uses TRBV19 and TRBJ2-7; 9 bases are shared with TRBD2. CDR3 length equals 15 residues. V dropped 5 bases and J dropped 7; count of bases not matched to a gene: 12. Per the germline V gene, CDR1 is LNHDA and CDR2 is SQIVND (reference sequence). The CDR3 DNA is TGTGCCAGTAGTGAAATAGCGGGAGACCCACTGGAGCAGTACTTC. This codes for CASSEIAGDPLEQYF.

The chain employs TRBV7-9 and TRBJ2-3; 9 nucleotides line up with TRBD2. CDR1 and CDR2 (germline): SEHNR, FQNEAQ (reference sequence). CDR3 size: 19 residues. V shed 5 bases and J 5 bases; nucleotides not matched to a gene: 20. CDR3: CASSTPRGREGLPVDTQYF. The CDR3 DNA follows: TGTGCCAGCAGCACGCCGCGGGGGCGGGAGGGCCTCCCTGTAGATACGCAGTATTTT.

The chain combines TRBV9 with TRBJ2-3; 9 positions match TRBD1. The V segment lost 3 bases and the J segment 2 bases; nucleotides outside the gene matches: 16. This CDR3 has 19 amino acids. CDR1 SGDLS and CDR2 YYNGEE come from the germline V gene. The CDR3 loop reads CASSALVPDRGTSTDTQYF. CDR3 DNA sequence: TGTGCCAGCAGCGCACTAGTCCCCGACAGGGGGACGTCCACAGATACGCAGTATTTT.

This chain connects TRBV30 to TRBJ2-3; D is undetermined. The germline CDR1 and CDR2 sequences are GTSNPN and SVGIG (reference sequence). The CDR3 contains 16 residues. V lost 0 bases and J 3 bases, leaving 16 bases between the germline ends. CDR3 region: CAWSVVFGARTDTQYF. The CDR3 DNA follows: TGTGCCTGGAGTGTGGTATTTGGAGCTAGGACAGATACGCAGTATTTT. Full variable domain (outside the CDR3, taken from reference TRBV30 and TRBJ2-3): SQTIHQWPATLVQPVGSPLSLECTVEGTSNPNLYWYRQAAGRGLQLLFYSVGIGQISSEVPQNLSASRPQDRQFILSSKKLLLSDSGFYLCAWSVVFGARTDTQYFGPGTRLTVL.

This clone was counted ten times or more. The CDR3 DNA reads as TGTGCCAGCAGCGGGAGGCGGGAGGGCTACACCTTC. Translating gives CASSGRREGYTF. The chain employs TRBV3-1 (or the pseudogene TRBV3-2) and TRBJ1-2; no definite D call. Looked up from germline, CDR1 is LGHDT and CDR2 is YNNKEL (reference sequence). This CDR3 is 12 amino acids long. V lost 5 bases, J lost 8 bases, and 12 bases lay in between.

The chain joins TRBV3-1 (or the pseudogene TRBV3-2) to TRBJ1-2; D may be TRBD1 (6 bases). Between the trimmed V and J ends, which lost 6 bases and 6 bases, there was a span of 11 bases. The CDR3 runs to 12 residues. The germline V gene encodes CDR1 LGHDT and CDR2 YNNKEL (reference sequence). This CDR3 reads CASSDTGNGYTF. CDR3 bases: TGTGCCAGCAGTGACACAGGGAATGGCTACACCTTC.

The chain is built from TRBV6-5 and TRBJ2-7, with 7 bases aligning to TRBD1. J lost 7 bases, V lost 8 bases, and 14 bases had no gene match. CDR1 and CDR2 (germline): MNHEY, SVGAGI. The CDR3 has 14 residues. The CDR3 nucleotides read TGTGCCAGCGTGGCGGACAGGTGGGGCGAGGAGCAGTACTTC. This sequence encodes CASVADRWGEEQYF.

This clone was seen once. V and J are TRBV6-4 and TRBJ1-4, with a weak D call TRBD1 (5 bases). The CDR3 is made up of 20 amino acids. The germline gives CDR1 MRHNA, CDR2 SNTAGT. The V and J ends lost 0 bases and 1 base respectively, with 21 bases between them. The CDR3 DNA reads TGTGCCAGCAGTGACTCGATGAGGGGAGGGGAAAGTGAAACTAATGAAAAACTGTTTTTT. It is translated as CASSDSMRGGESETNEKLFF.

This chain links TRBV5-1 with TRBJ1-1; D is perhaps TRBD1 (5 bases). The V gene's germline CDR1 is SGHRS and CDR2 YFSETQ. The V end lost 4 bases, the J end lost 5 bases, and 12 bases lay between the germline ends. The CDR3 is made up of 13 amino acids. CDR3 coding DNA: TGCGCCAGCAGCAACGGGGGAGCGACTGAAGCTTTCTTT. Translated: CASSNGGATEAFF.

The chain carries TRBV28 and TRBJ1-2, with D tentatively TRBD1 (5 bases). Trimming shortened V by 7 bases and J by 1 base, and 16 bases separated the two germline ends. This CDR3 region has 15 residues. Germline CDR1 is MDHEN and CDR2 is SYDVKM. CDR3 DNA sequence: TGTGCCAGCACCTTCGGGGGAGGTGGTAACTATGGCTACACCTTC. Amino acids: CASTFGGGGNYGYTF.

CDR3 sequence reads: CASSQEIAAIYEQYF. The DNA for the CDR3 is TGCGCCAGCAGCCAAGAAATAGCGGCCATCTACGAGCAGTACTTC. V gene TRBV4-1 combines with J gene TRBJ2-7, with D perhaps TRBD2 (6 bases). Trimming removed 0 bases at V and 3 bases at J, with 12 bases between. Germline V lookup: CDR1 MGHRA, CDR2 YSYEKL. The CDR3 is 15 residues long.

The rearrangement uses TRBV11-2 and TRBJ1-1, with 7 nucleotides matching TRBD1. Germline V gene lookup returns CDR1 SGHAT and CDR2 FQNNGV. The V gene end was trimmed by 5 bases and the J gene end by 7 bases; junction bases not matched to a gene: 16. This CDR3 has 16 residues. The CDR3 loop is CASSEKGGAALLEAFF. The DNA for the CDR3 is TGTGCCAGCAGCGAAAAAGGGGGCGCCGCCCTTCTTGAAGCTTTCTTT.

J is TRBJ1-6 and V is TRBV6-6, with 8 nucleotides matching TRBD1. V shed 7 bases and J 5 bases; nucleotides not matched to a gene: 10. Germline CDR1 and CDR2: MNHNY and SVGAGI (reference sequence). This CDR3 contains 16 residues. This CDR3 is CASTPNDRGHNSPLHF. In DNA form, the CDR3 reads TGTGCCAGCACCCCTAATGACAGGGGCCATAATTCACCCCTCCACTTT.

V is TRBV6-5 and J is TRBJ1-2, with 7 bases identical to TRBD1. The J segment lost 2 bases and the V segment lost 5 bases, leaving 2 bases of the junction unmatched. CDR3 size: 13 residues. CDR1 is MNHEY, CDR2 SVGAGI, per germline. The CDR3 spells CASSQQGNYGYTF. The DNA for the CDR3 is TGTGCCAGCAGTCAACAGGGGAACTATGGCTACACCTTC.

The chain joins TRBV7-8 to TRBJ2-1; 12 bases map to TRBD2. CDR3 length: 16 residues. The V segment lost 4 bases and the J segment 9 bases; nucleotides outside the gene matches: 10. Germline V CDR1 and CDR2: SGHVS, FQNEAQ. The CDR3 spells CASSSATSGRSAEQFF. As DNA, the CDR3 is TGTGCCAGCAGCTCAGCTACTAGCGGGAGGAGCGCTGAGCAGTTCTTC. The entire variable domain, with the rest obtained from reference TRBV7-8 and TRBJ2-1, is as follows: GAGVSQSPRYKVAKRGQDVALRCDPISGHVSLFWYQQALGQGPEFLTYFQNEAQLDKSGLPSDRFFAERPEGSVSTLKIQRTQQEDSAVYLCASSSATSGRSAEQFFGPGTRLTVL.

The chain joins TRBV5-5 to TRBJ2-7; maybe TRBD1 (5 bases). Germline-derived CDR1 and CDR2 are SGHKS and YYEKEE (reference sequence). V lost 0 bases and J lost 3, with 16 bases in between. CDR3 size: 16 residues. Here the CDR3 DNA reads TGTGCCAGCAGCTTGGCAGGGTCCGGCTACCTCTACGAGCAGTACTTC. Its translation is CASSLAGSGYLYEQYF.

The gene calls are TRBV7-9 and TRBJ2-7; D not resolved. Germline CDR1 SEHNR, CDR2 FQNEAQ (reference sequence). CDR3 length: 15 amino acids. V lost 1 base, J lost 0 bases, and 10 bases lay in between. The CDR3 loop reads CASSLVAASSYEQYF. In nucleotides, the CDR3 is TGTGCCAGCAGCTTAGTGGCGGCCAGCTCCTACGAGCAGTACTTC. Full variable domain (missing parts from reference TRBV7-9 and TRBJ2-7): DTGVSQNPRHKITKRGQNVTFRCDPISEHNRLYWYRQTLGQGPEFLTYFQNEAQLEKSRLLSDRFSAERPKGSFSTLEIQRTEQGDSAMYLCASSLVAASSYEQYFGPGTRLTVT.

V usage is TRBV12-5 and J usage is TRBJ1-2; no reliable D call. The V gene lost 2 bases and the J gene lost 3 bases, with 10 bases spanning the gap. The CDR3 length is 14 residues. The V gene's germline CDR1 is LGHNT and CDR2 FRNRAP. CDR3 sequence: CASGLPGLDYGYTF. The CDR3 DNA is TGTGCTAGTGGTTTGCCAGGACTGGACTATGGCTACACCTTC.

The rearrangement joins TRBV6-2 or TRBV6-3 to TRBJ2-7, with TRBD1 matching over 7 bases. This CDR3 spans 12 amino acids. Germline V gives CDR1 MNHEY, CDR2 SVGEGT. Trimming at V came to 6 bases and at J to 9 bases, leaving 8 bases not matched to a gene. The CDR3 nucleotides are TGTGCCAGCAGCCATCAAGACAGGGTGCAGTACTTC. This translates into CASSHQDRVQYF.

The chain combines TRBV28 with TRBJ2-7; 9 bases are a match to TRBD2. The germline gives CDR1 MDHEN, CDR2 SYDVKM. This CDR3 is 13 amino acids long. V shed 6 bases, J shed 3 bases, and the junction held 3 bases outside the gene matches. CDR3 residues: CASRPSGDYEQYF. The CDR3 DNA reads TGTGCCAGCAGGCCTAGCGGGGACTACGAGCAGTACTTC. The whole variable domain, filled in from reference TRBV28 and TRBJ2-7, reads DVKVTQSSRYLVKRTGEKVFLECVQDMDHENMFWYRQDPGLGLRLIYFSYDVKMKEKGDIPEGYSVSREKKERFSLILESASTNQTSMYLCASRPSGDYEQYFGPGTRLTVT.

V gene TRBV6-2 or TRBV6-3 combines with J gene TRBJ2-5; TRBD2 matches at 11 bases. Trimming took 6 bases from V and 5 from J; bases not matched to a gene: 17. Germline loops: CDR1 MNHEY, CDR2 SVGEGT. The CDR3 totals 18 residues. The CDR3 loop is CASSPGTIAGGRFETQYF. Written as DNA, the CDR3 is TGTGCCAGCAGCCCGGGGACGATAGCGGGGGGGCGGTTCGAGACCCAGTACTTC.

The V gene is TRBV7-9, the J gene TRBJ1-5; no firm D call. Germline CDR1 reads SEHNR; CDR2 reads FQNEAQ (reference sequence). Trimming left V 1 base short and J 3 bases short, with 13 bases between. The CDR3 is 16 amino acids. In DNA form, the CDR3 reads TGTGCCAGCAGCTTAGTTGTCGGGTCAGCCAATCAGCCCCAGCATTTT. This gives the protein CASSLVVGSANQPQHF.

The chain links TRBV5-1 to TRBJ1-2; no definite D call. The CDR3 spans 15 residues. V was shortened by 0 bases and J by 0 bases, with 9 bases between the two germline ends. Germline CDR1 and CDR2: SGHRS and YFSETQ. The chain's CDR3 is CASSLGTGTNYGYTF. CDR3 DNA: TGCGCCAGCAGCTTGGGCACGGGGACTAACTATGGCTACACCTTC.